This is a list of T cell receptor beta chains from one sample in a study of human T cells and chemical hapten exposure. TCRdb redid the calling of the RACE reads with MiXCR, one entry per CDR3 protein. Here the sample spans about 82,000 distinct CDR3 sequences, about 6.6% being singletons. The sample consisted of whole blood, taken in connection with sensitization to the hapten diphenylcyclopropenone (DPC). These receptor sequences come from a woman in her twenties or thirties with alopecia areata. Some clones in this sample may be carry-over from other donors' samples. Both conserved end residues are part of each CDR3. Fields, in order: clone size, D gene, V gene, J gene, CDR3 protein, CDR3 DNA. A D gene is named only where the DNA matches it firmly. The listing skips clone size in some rows; elsewhere it reads once, few, many or a size class.

>-|TRBD1|TRBV18|TRBJ1-1
CASSPHLGFTPGQGLNTEAFF
TGTGCCAGCTCACCACACCTCGGGTTTACACCGGGACAGGGATTAAACACTGAAGCTTTCTTT
>many|-|TRBV12-3/TRBV12-4|TRBJ2-3
CASSYRVPGTDTQYF
TGTGCCAGCAGTTACAGGGTTCCGGGCACAGATACGCAGTATTTT
>-|TRBD2|TRBV4-2|TRBJ2-4
CASSQSSGGGAKNIQYF
TGTGCCAGCAGCCAAAGTAGCGGGGGGGGGGCCAAAAACATTCAGTACTTC
>many|-|TRBV20-1|TRBJ2-2
CSANAGTGELFF
TGCAGTGCTAACGCCGGGACCGGGGAGCTGTTTTTT
>many|TRBD1|TRBV5-5|TRBJ1-3
CASSSQGAGNTIYF
TGTGCCAGCAGCTCACAGGGGGCTGGAAACACCATATATTTT
>-|-|TRBV20-1|TRBJ1-1
CSAGGQPNTEAFF
TGCAGTGCCGGCGGCCAGCCGAACACTGAAGCTTTCTTT
>-|-|TRBV24-1|TRBJ2-3
CATSGGGTDTQYF
TGTGCCACCAGTGGAGGGGGCACAGATACGCAGTATTTT
>many|-|TRBV18|TRBJ2-3
CASSPNPAFLQYF
TGTGCCAGCTCACCAAATCCGGCATTTCTGCAGTATTTT
>many|-|TRBV7-8|TRBJ1-3
CASSISSGNTIYF
TGTGCCAGCAGCATCAGCTCTGGAAACACCATATATTTT
>many|TRBD1|TRBV6-1|TRBJ1-6
CASSELDRDNSPLHF
TGTGCCAGCAGTGAGTTAGACAGGGATAATTCACCCCTCCACTTT
>-|-|TRBV9|TRBJ2-5
CASSVGTNQETQYF
TGTGCCAGCAGCGTAGGGACTAACCAAGAGACCCAGTACTTC
>many|-|TRBV3-1|TRBJ2-7
CASSQDMVSSYEQYF
TGTGCCAGCAGCCAAGATATGGTCAGCTCCTACGAGCAGTACTTC
>many|-|TRBV15|TRBJ1-2
CATSRDKAGRDGYTF
TGTGCCACCAGCAGAGATAAGGCGGGGAGAGATGGCTACACCTTC
>few|TRBD1|TRBV2|TRBJ2-4
CASSEAPGQGLSLAKNIQYF
TGTGCCAGCAGTGAAGCGCCGGGACAGGGACTTTCTCTAGCCAAAAACATTCAGTACTTC
>many|-|TRBV6-1|TRBJ2-1
CASLPKLALYNEQFF
TGTGCCAGCCTCCCCAAACTAGCCTTATACAATGAGCAGTTCTTC
>-|-|TRBV6-1|TRBJ2-5
CASSEGGPHRVETQYF
TGTGCCAGCAGTGAGGGGGGGCCTCACAGGGTGGAGACCCAGTACTTC
>-|TRBD1|TRBV29-1|TRBJ1-2
CSVEDPRTGGGGYTF
TGCAGCGTTGAAGATCCGAGGACAGGGGGCGGTGGCTACACCTTC
>few|-|TRBV24-1|TRBJ2-3
CATGEGTDTQYF
TGTGCCACAGGGGAGGGCACAGATACGCAGTATTTT
>-|-|TRBV20-1|TRBJ2-5
CSASEDPTLTQYF
TGCAGTGCTAGTGAAGACCCCACGTTGACCCAGTACTTC
>many|-|TRBV2|TRBJ1-5
CASSDDRQVNQPQHF
TGTGCCAGCAGTGACGATCGGCAGGTCAATCAGCCCCAGCATTTT
>many|TRBD1|TRBV10-2|TRBJ2-1
CASRGGDRGGEQFF
TGCGCCAGCCGAGGGGGGGACAGGGGTGGTGAGCAGTTCTTC
>many|-|TRBV18|TRBJ2-5
CASSPNLEGRPSETQYF
TGTGCCAGCTCACCTAACCTGGAGGGCAGGCCTTCTGAGACCCAGTACTTC
>few|-|TRBV29-1|TRBJ1-5
CSVTLGRGNQPQHF
TGCAGCGTTACTCTAGGACGGGGCAATCAGCCCCAGCATTTT
>many|TRBD1|TRBV11-1|TRBJ2-1
CASSLTGTAYNEQFF
TGTGCCAGCAGCTTAACAGGGACAGCCTACAATGAGCAGTTCTTC
>few|TRBD2|TRBV11-3|TRBJ2-3
CASSLGLAGAWDTQYF
TGTGCCAGCAGCTTAGGACTAGCGGGGGCCTGGGATACGCAGTATTTT
>-|TRBD1|TRBV6-5|TRBJ2-1
CASSLQGANEQFF
TGTGCCAGCAGCCTACAGGGGGCAAATGAGCAGTTCTTC
>few|-|TRBV5-1|TRBJ2-3
CASSLIGEATDTQYF
TGCGCCAGCAGCTTGATCGGGGAGGCCACAGATACGCAGTATTTT
>few|-|TRBV30|TRBJ1-1
CAAPARGTEAFF
TGTGCCGCCCCGGCCCGCGGCACTGAAGCTTTCTTT
>many|TRBD1|TRBV3-1|TRBJ2-7
CASSQLGQGDEQYF
TGTGCCAGCAGCCAACTAGGACAGGGGGACGAGCAGTACTTC
>many|-|TRBV11-2|TRBJ2-3
CASSLTGRPSSTDTQYF
TGTGCCAGCAGCTTAACCGGACGGCCCTCTAGCACAGATACGCAGTATTTT
>many|-|TRBV7-8|TRBJ2-3
CASSLPGRGTDTQYF
TGTGCCAGCAGCTTACCTGGTCGGGGGACAGATACGCAGTATTTT
>many|-|TRBV7-3|TRBJ2-7
CASSPQGGEQYF
TGTGCCAGCAGCCCCCAGGGAGGAGAGCAGTACTTC
>-|-|TRBV12-3/TRBV12-4|TRBJ1-4
CASSINEKLFF
TGTGCCAGCAGTATAAATGAAAAACTGTTTTTT
>-|-|TRBV20-1|TRBJ1-5
CSATNSGTPGGQPQHF
TGCAGTGCTACCAACTCGGGGACACCCGGGGGGCAGCCCCAGCATTTT
>many|-|TRBV27|TRBJ2-7
CASSLSGTGNSGQYF
TGTGCCAGCAGTTTATCTGGGACGGGTAATTCGGGGCAGTACTTC
>many|TRBD1|TRBV5-1|TRBJ1-6
CASSLAGTGYSPLHF
TGCGCCAGCAGCTTGGCCGGGACAGGTTATTCACCCCTCCACTTT
>-|-|TRBV20-1|TRBJ1-1
CSATRPRGYTEAFF
TGCAGTGCTACCCGTCCCAGGGGTTACACTGAAGCTTTCTTT
>-|TRBD1|TRBV12-3/TRBV12-4|TRBJ1-1
CASIAPDRGNTEAFF
TGTGCCAGCATCGCTCCCGACAGGGGAAACACTGAAGCTTTCTTT
>many|-|TRBV3-1|TRBJ1-5
CASSQNYQDNQPQHF
TGTGCCAGCAGCCAAAATTATCAGGACAATCAGCCCCAGCATTTT
>many|TRBD2|TRBV27|TRBJ2-5
CASSLKSGVGTQYF
TGTGCCAGCAGTTTAAAAAGCGGGGTTGGGACCCAGTACTTC
>many|-|TRBV11-1|TRBJ1-1
CASKLQGVNTEAFF
TGTGCCAGCAAGCTACAGGGTGTGAACACTGAAGCTTTCTTT
>few|-|TRBV6-1|TRBJ1-1
CASNQQVTEAFF
TGTGCCAGCAATCAGCAGGTTACTGAAGCTTTCTTT
>-|TRBD1|TRBV7-9|TRBJ1-3
CASSPSGTGNSGNTIYF
TGTGCCAGCAGCCCGAGCGGGACAGGGAACTCTGGAAACACCATATATTTT
>few|TRBD1|TRBV6-2/TRBV6-3|TRBJ1-6
CASSYAGQGWQSPLHF
TGTGCCAGCAGTTACGCGGGACAGGGTTGGCAATCACCCCTCCACTTT
>many|-|TRBV6-5|TRBJ1-1
CASSYSRGGTEAFF
TGTGCCAGCAGTTATTCGAGGGGGGGCACTGAAGCTTTCTTT
>many|TRBD1|TRBV7-2|TRBJ1-2
CASSSGTGSYGYTF
TGTGCCAGCAGCTCCGGGACAGGGTCATATGGCTACACCTTC
>many|-|TRBV5-1|TRBJ1-5
CASSREGNQPQHF
TGCGCCAGCAGCCGAGAGGGCAATCAGCCCCAGCATTTT
>many|TRBD1|TRBV29-1|TRBJ2-3
CSVNRGLGTDTQYF
TGCAGCGTAAACAGGGGTTTGGGCACAGATACGCAGTATTTT
>few|-|TRBV20-1|TRBJ1-2
CSARGAEGARSYTF
TGCAGTGCTAGGGGCGCAGAAGGGGCCCGAAGCTACACCTTC
>-|TRBD1|TRBV12-3/TRBV12-4|TRBJ2-3
CASSRTYRGDTQYF
TGTGCCAGCAGCCGGACTTACAGGGGAGATACGCAGTATTTT
>-|-|TRBV3-1|TRBJ1-6
CASSQDWSSPLHF
TGTGCCAGCAGCCAAGATTGGAGTTCACCCCTCCACTTT
>-|-|TRBV5-4|TRBJ2-2
CASSLGRSSTGELFF
TGTGCCAGCAGCTTGGGTCGGTCCTCCACCGGGGAGCTGTTTTTT
>many|TRBD1|TRBV12-3/TRBV12-4|TRBJ1-1
CASSSPGTGDTEAFF
TGTGCCAGCAGCTCTCCCGGGACAGGGGACACTGAAGCTTTCTTT
>many|-|TRBV11-2|TRBJ1-5
CASSPDGRYQPQHF
TGTGCCAGCAGCCCGGACGGGCGGTATCAGCCCCAGCATTTT
>-|-|TRBV20-1|TRBJ2-1
CSARDPGPNEQFF
TGCAGTGCTAGAGATCCGGGTCCCAATGAGCAGTTCTTC
>few|-|TRBV23-1|TRBJ2-1
CASKESSRSSYNEQFF
TGCGCCAGCAAAGAGTCGTCCCGGAGCTCCTACAATGAGCAGTTCTTC
>-|TRBD1|TRBV10-3|TRBJ1-4
CAISDSDRASEKLFF
TGTGCCATCAGTGACTCCGACAGGGCGAGTGAAAAACTGTTTTTT